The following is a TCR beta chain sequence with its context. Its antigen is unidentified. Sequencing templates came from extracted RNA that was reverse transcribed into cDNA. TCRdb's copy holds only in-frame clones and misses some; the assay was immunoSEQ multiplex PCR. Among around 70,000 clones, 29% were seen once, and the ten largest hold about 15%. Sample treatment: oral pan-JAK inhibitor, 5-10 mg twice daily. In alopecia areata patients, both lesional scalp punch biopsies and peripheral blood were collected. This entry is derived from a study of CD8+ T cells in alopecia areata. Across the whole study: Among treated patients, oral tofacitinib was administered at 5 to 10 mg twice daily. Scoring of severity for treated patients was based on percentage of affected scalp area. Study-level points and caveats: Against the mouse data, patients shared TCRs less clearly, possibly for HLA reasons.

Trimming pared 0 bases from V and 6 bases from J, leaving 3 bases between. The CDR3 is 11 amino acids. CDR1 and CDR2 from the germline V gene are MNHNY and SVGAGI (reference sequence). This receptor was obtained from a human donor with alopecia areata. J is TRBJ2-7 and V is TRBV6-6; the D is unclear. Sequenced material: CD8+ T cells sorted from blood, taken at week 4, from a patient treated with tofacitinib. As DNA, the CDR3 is TGTGCCAGCAGTTACTCTTCCGAGCAGTACTTC. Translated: CASSYSSEQYF.